These 4 T cell receptor beta chains were all obtained from the same sample, sequenced in a study of long-term antiretroviral therapy in people with HIV. Survey-level immunoSEQ v3.0 assays were run. Produced via immunoSEQ multiplex PCR; TCRdb's table is partial and in-frame only. The table has about 22,000 clones, roughly 86% seen once. Sequencing was performed on unsorted PBMCs, taken 1.3 years after starting antiretroviral therapy. Receptor source: a man aged 55-75 years with HIV.

This chain links TRBV4-1 with TRBJ2-1; no clear D gene. V was trimmed by 0 bases and J by 2 bases, leaving 11 bases between them. There are 16 residues in the CDR3. Germline CDR1 is MGHRA and CDR2 is YSYEKL. CDR3 nucleotide sequence: TGCGCCAGCAGCCAAGATGCTATCACCCCCTACAATGAGCAGTTCTTC. Translated, it gives CASSQDAITPYNEQFF.

This sequence joins TRBV4-3 and TRBJ1-3; 7 positions agree with TRBD1. Trimming took 4 bases from V and 0 from J; bases not matched to a gene: 12. The CDR3 consists of 18 residues. Germline-derived CDR1 and CDR2 are LGHNA and YSLEER. CDR3 protein: CASSPTAAGQISGNTIYF. Here the CDR3 DNA reads TGCGCCAGCAGCCCAACTGCCGCGGGACAGATCTCTGGAAACACCATATATTTT.

This sequence joins TRBV28 and TRBJ1-2, with D maybe TRBD1 (6 bases). The CDR3 consists of 15 residues. Germline CDR1 reads MDHEN; CDR2 reads SYDVKM. V was cut by 3 bases and J by 8 bases, with 19 bases left in between. CDR3 sequence (DNA): TGTGCCAGCAGTTTCCCCTCCAGGGGCGTGGGCGGCTACACCTTC. It specifies CASSFPSRGVGGYTF.

The CDR3 sequence: CASSLGRNQETQYF. The CDR3 bases are TGTGCCAGCAGCTTAGGACGGAACCAAGAGACCCAGTACTTC. The chain employs TRBV13 and TRBJ2-5; no reliable D call. The CDR3 is 14 amino acids. V was trimmed by 0 bases and J by 0 bases, leaving 5 bases between them. Germline lookup yields CDR1 PRHDT and CDR2 FYEKMQ (reference sequence).